The following is a T cell receptor (beta chain) sequence with its context. Unique molecular identifiers featured in how the TCRbeta library was prepared. TCRdb processed the PCR reads anew with MiXCR; each CDR3 protein has one entry. This table has 400,000 to 500,000 distinct CDR3 sequences, approximately 10% appearing once. The sample belongs to a study of T-cell reconstitution after alpha-beta-depleted transplantation in children. This receptor was taken from a human donor who donated a stem cell graft to a child with acute myeloid leukemia. Sequences were derived from PBMCs from the stem cell graft donor, sampled from the stem cell graft.

CDR3 residues: CASSPPATGTDTQYF. DNA of the CDR3: TGTGCCAGCTCACCACCGGCTACAGGCACAGATACGCAGTATTTT. The J gene is TRBJ2-3, the V gene TRBV18; D not certain. Germline values: CDR1 KGHSH, CDR2 LQKENI. Trimming took off 0 bases at V and 1 base at J, with 8 bases between the two ends. The length of the CDR3 is 15 residues.